These 26 T cell receptor beta chains were sequenced from one sample in a study of somatic mutations in cytotoxic T cells in rheumatoid arthritis. Measured with immunoSEQ multiplex PCR; TCRdb has only the in-frame clones, and not every one. The sample yields approximately 9,400 clones, over 70% seen once. Sequenced: CD8+ T cells sorted from blood. These receptors were obtained from a man in his forties or fifties in good health.

By frequency in the sample, this clone is medium-sized. The rearrangement uses TRBV5-1 and TRBJ1-1, with D possibly being TRBD1 (6 bases). V dropped 4 bases and J dropped 4 bases, with 11 bases sitting between them. Germline values: CDR1 SGHRS, CDR2 YFSETQ. The CDR3 is 13 amino acids. The CDR3 here is CASSPRGGTEAFF. CDR3 nucleotides: TGCGCCAGCAGCCCAAGGGGGGGCACTGAAGCTTTCTTT.

The chain couples TRBV7-8 to TRBJ2-7, with D perhaps matching TRBD1 (6 bases). The CDR3 sequence is 18 residues long. CDR1 is SGHVS, CDR2 FQNEAQ, per germline. V was trimmed by 5 bases and J by 0 bases, leaving 23 bases between them. CDR3 DNA sequence: TGTGCCAGCAGCCAAGGGGTCCCCTGGACAGAAACCTCCTACGAGCAGTACTTC. This gives the protein CASSQGVPWTETSYEQYF.

The rearrangement uses TRBV7-6 and TRBJ1-1; tentatively, D is TRBD1 (5 bases). The germline V gene has CDR1 SGHVS and CDR2 FNYEAQ. V lost 7 bases to trimming and J lost 0 bases, with 9 bases between them. The CDR3 totals 13 residues. The CDR3 DNA reads TGTGCCAGCATGGGGGGAATGAACACTGAAGCTTTCTTT. Translating gives CASMGGMNTEAFF.

This rearrangement joins TRBV7-9 to TRBJ2-3; 8 nucleotides align to TRBD2. From germline, CDR1 is SEHNR and CDR2 FQNEAQ (reference sequence). The CDR3 length is 14 residues. The ends lost 4 bases at V and 3 bases at J; junction bases unmatched: 3. Here the CDR3 reads CASSSGGLTDTQYF. In nucleotides, the CDR3 is TGTGCCAGCAGCTCGGGAGGGCTGACAGATACGCAGTATTTT.

The chain has TRBV4-3 and TRBJ2-5, with 7 bases identical to TRBD1. Germline-derived CDR1 and CDR2 are LGHNA and YSLEER. V lost 4 bases to trimming and J lost 5 bases; unmatched junction nucleotides: 10. CDR3 length: 15 residues. CDR3 residues: CASSRLTGVQETQYF. The CDR3 region has the DNA TGCGCCAGCAGCCGTTTAACAGGGGTGCAGGAGACCCAGTACTTC.

The chain carries TRBV7-9 and TRBJ1-1; unclear D gene. Deletions cut 2 bases from V and 7 bases from J, with 14 bases between. The CDR3 consists of 14 residues. Germline CDR1 and CDR2: SEHNR and FQNEAQ (reference sequence). The CDR3 DNA reads as TGTGCCAGCAGCTTATCGGACGGGAGCGATGAAGCTTTCTTT. Residues: CASSLSDGSDEAFF.

In this sample, this clone turned up a few times. J is TRBJ2-1 and V is TRBV9; 8 bases fit TRBD2. Looked up from germline, CDR1 is SGDLS and CDR2 is YYNGEE. J lost 9 bases, V lost 0 bases, and 11 bases had no gene match. The CDR3 has 16 amino acids. The CDR3 protein is CASSVVGSGVRSEQFF. The CDR3, as DNA: TGTGCCAGCAGCGTAGTTGGTAGCGGGGTGCGGAGTGAGCAGTTCTTC.

By sample fraction, this clone is large. V gene TRBV4-1 combines with J gene TRBJ1-1; 7 nucleotides line up with TRBD1. The CDR3 length is 11 residues. V dropped 5 bases and J dropped 11; count of bases not matched to a gene: 5. The germline V gene has CDR1 MGHRA and CDR2 YSYEKL. The CDR3 DNA reads TGCGCCAGCAGCTTCAGGGGGTCGGCTTTCTTT. This encodes CASSFRGSAFF.

This chain connects TRBV15 to TRBJ2-2, with D possibly being TRBD1 (6 bases). Germline V CDR1 and CDR2: LNHNV, YYDKDF (reference sequence). This CDR3 region has 15 residues. V was clipped by 0 bases and J by 7 bases, with 12 bases between them. The DNA for the CDR3 is TGTGCCACCAGCAGAGATCCCCAGGGGAGCGGGGAGCTGTTTTTT. It encodes CATSRDPQGSGELFF.

The rearrangement links TRBV28 to TRBJ2-2; TRBD1 agrees at 9 bases. The junction had 6 bases not matched to a gene; V was cut back by 9 bases and J by 1 base. CDR3 size: 15 residues. Germline-derived CDR1 and CDR2 are MDHEN and SYDVKM. CDR3 coding DNA: TGTGCCAGTAGCCGGGACAGGGAGAACACCGGGGAGCTGTTTTTT. Residues: CASSRDRENTGELFF.

This clone has only a few counts. This chain joins TRBV4-3 and TRBJ2-5; 8 bases line up with TRBD2. J gave up 2 bases and V 1 base, and 9 bases lay outside the gene matches. The CDR3 loop spans 17 amino acids. The germline V gene encodes CDR1 LGHNA and CDR2 YSLEER. This chain's CDR3 is CASSQVSSSGGQETQYF. As DNA, the CDR3 is TGCGCCAGCAGCCAAGTGAGTTCGAGCGGGGGACAAGAGACCCAGTACTTC.

The J gene is TRBJ1-2, the V gene TRBV7-9; TRBD1 is a possible D gene (5 bases). Germline V gene sequence: CDR1 SEHNR, CDR2 FQNEAQ (reference sequence). The CDR3 covers 13 residues. V lost 1 base and J 5 bases, leaving 8 bases between the germline ends. CDR3 DNA sequence: TGTGCCAGCAGCTTAGGGGCAGGGTATGGCTACACCTTC. Translating it yields CASSLGAGYGYTF. Full variable domain (missing parts from reference TRBV7-9 and TRBJ1-2): DTGVSQNPRHKITKRGQNVTFRCDPISEHNRLYWYRQTLGQGPEFLTYFQNEAQLEKSRLLSDRFSAERPKGSFSTLEIQRTEQGDSAMYLCASSLGAGYGYTFGSGTRLTVV.

V gene TRBV5-1 combines with J gene TRBJ2-2; 8 bases fit TRBD2. CDR1 and CDR2 (germline): SGHRS, YFSETQ. V gave up 1 base and J gave up 4 bases; unmatched junction bases: 9. The CDR3 is made up of 17 amino acids. CDR3 residues: CASSLMALAVGTGELFF. DNA of the CDR3: TGCGCCAGCAGCTTGATGGCACTAGCGGTGGGCACCGGGGAGCTGTTTTTT.

V usage is TRBV28 and J usage is TRBJ2-7; 9 nucleotides align to TRBD1. Germline-derived CDR1 and CDR2 are MDHEN and SYDVKM. The CDR3 covers 12 residues. Losses at the gene ends were 4 bases for V and 7 bases for J; bases not matched to a gene: 2. CDR3 residues: CASSWGTGEQYF. In nucleotides, the CDR3 is TGTGCCAGCAGTTGGGGGACAGGGGAGCAGTACTTC.

The chain joins TRBV7-9 to TRBJ1-1; 11 nucleotides match TRBD1. V dropped 6 bases and J dropped 4; count of bases not matched to a gene: 13. The CDR3 has 17 residues. Germline assignment: CDR1 SEHNR and CDR2 FQNEAQ (reference sequence). The CDR3 DNA is TGTGCCAGCAGTAGGGCGGACAGGGGGCGCGTGAGCACTGAAGCTTTCTTT. Protein: CASSRADRGRVSTEAFF.

The chain uses TRBV7-2 and TRBJ1-2, with D unclear. The germline gives CDR1 SGHTA, CDR2 FQGNSA. The CDR3 is made up of 16 amino acids. V dropped 2 bases and J dropped 1 base, with 14 bases sitting between them. The CDR3 DNA reads TGTGCCAGCAGCTTAACCCCCGGGAACAGTAACTATGGCTACACCTTC. Translated: CASSLTPGNSNYGYTF.

V is TRBV7-8 and J is TRBJ2-3; TRBD2 aligns across 10 bases. The J segment lost 0 bases and the V segment lost 0 bases, leaving 9 bases of the junction unmatched. The CDR3 has 19 residues. Germline V gene lookup returns CDR1 SGHVS and CDR2 FQNEAQ. In DNA, the CDR3 is TGTGCCAGCAGCTTAGCTCTAGCGGGGGAACCCCCTAGCACAGATACGCAGTATTTT. It yields the protein CASSLALAGEPPSTDTQYF.

The V gene is TRBV6-4, the J gene TRBJ1-4; 7 bases map to TRBD1. There are 15 residues in the CDR3. J lost 0 bases, V lost 8 bases, and 6 bases had no gene match. Germline CDR1 reads MRHNA; CDR2 reads SNTAGT. CDR3 protein: CASGGGPATNEKLFF. CDR3 DNA sequence: TGTGCCAGCGGAGGGGGCCCCGCAACTAATGAAAAACTGTTTTTT.

This chain links TRBV7-2 with TRBJ2-7, with 14 nucleotides matching TRBD2. Per germline, CDR1 SGHTA and CDR2 FQGNSA. The CDR3 is made up of 15 amino acids. With V trimmed by 1 base and J by 9 bases, 5 bases remained unmatched. The CDR3 DNA sequence: TGTGCCAGCAGCTTAGGGGGACTAGCGGGAGTACTGCAGTACTTC. It encodes CASSLGGLAGVLQYF.

The CDR3 sequence is CASSIPQGTGELFF. Here the CDR3 DNA reads TGTGCCAGTAGTATCCCCCAGGGAACCGGGGAGCTGTTTTTT. This chain uses TRBV19 with TRBJ2-2, with D tentatively TRBD1 (5 bases). Germline CDR1 and CDR2: LNHDA and SQIVND (reference sequence). Trimming removed 3 bases at V and 5 bases at J, with 10 bases between. There are 14 residues in the CDR3.

The chain couples TRBV4-1 to TRBJ2-1; D is ambiguous. V lost 0 bases, J lost 5 bases, and 14 bases lay in between. The CDR3 loop spans 16 amino acids. CDR1 is MGHRA and CDR2 is YSYEKL in the germline V gene. The CDR3 reads CASSQDTPPLHNEQFF. Written as DNA, the CDR3 is TGCGCCAGCAGCCAAGATACTCCCCCCCTCCACAATGAGCAGTTCTTC.

The rearrangement uses TRBV7-3 and TRBJ2-5; tentative D call: TRBD2 (6 bases). The V gene's germline CDR1 is SGHTA and CDR2 FQGTGA. Trimming took off 2 bases at V and 4 bases at J, with 8 bases between the two ends. The CDR3 has 13 amino acids. The CDR3 loop is CASSLGGLETQYF. The CDR3 DNA reads as TGTGCCAGCAGCTTAGGGGGGTTAGAGACCCAGTACTTC.

The chain uses TRBV9 and TRBJ2-1, with 10 bases lining up with TRBD2. The trim removed 4 bases at V and 10 bases at J, leaving 14 bases unmatched. The CDR3 totals 16 residues. Germline V gene data show CDR1 as SGDLS and CDR2 as YYNGEE. CDR3 sequence: CASSPFSGGNSGEQFF. The CDR3, as DNA: TGTGCCAGCAGCCCATTTAGCGGGGGGAATTCCGGCGAGCAGTTCTTC.

This clone appeared a few times. The chain has TRBV27 and TRBJ2-3; D is possibly TRBD1 (6 bases). V was clipped by 0 bases and J by 1 base, with 14 bases between them. The CDR3 runs to 17 residues. Germline assignment: CDR1 MNHEY and CDR2 SMNVEV (reference sequence). This CDR3 is CASSLSVPGQRTDTQYF. CDR3 DNA sequence: TGTGCCAGCAGTTTATCGGTACCGGGACAACGCACAGATACGCAGTATTTT.

The chain employs TRBV27 and TRBJ2-1, with D maybe TRBD1 (6 bases). Trimming stripped 6 bases from V and 4 bases from J, with 10 bases between. Germline CDR1 MNHEY, CDR2 SMNVEV (reference sequence). The CDR3 is 13 amino acids. CDR3 protein: CASSSGDYNEQFF. The CDR3 DNA is TGTGCCAGCAGCTCAGGGGATTACAATGAGCAGTTCTTC.

J is TRBJ1-2 and V is TRBV4-1; 9 bases line up with TRBD1. V lost 3 bases, J lost 6 bases, and 8 bases stayed unmatched. The germline gives CDR1 MGHRA, CDR2 YSYEKL. CDR3 size: 15 residues. In nucleotides, the CDR3 is TGCGCCAGCAGCCATCTCACAGGGGGCATAGATGGCTACACCTTC. This translates into CASSHLTGGIDGYTF.